One and the same sample provided the 13 T cell receptor beta chains below, sequenced in a study of CD8+ T cells in alopecia areata. Treatment noted: oral pan-JAK inhibitor, 5-10 mg twice daily. cDNA reverse transcribed from extracted RNA served as the sequencing template. Method: immunoSEQ multiplex PCR; TCRdb's copy keeps in-frame clones and lacks some. The profile covers about 99,000 clones, with around 86% appearing a single time and approximately 10% taken by the ten largest. Here the sequenced sample was CD8+ T cells sorted from blood, taken at approximately week 30, from a patient treated with tofacitinib. These receptors were taken from a human donor with alopecia areata.

The CDR3 DNA reads as TGCGCCAGCAGGGACACCAACTACGAGCAGTACTTC. Protein product: CASRDTNYEQYF. The chain recombines TRBV4-1 with TRBJ2-7; D might be TRBD1 (5 bases). There are 12 residues in the CDR3. CDR1 and CDR2 from the germline V gene are MGHRA and YSYEKL. V lost 6 bases to trimming and J lost 3 bases, with 9 bases between them.

This chain uses TRBV19 with TRBJ2-2; D might be TRBD2 (5 bases). Trimming removed 3 bases from V and 7 bases from J, with 9 bases in between. Germline V lookup: CDR1 LNHDA, CDR2 SQIVND (reference sequence). This CDR3 is 13 amino acids long. Written as DNA, the CDR3 is TGTGCCAGTAGTATCGAGGGCGGCGGGGAGCTGTTTTTT. It is translated as CASSIEGGGELFF.

The genes are TRBV29-1 and TRBJ2-5; 7 nucleotides align to TRBD1. The end of the DNA is better explained by TRBJ2-7, so the J call may be wrong. The CDR3 length is 14 residues. Germline values: CDR1 SQVTM, CDR2 ANQGSEA. CDR3 bases: TGCAGCGTTGGACCCCTCGGGGACAGCTACGAGCAGTACTTC. Translating gives CSVGPLGDSYEQYF.

This clone appeared once. This chain joins TRBV13 and TRBJ2-7, with D unresolved. The V end was cut by 3 bases, the J end by 5 bases, with 11 bases between. CDR1 is PRHDT and CDR2 is FYEKMQ in the germline V gene (reference sequence). The CDR3 sequence is 13 residues long. This CDR3 reads CASSFQPSDEQYF. DNA for the CDR3: TGTGCCAGCAGCTTTCAACCGTCGGACGAGCAGTACTTC.

This clone was observed a handful of times. V gene TRBV27 combines with J gene TRBJ2-7, with 8 bases aligning to TRBD2. V dropped 3 bases and J dropped 0; count of bases not matched to a gene: 7. The germline V gene encodes CDR1 MNHEY and CDR2 SMNVEV (reference sequence). The CDR3 is 16 amino acids. The CDR3, as DNA: TGTGCCAGCAGTTTCTCCCCCGGGGGGGCCTCCTACGAGCAGTACTTC. Its protein product is CASSFSPGGASYEQYF.

The J gene is TRBJ2-3, the V gene TRBV7-9; 8 nucleotides line up with TRBD1. V shed 5 bases and J 5 bases; nucleotides not matched to a gene: 15. The CDR3 is 17 amino acids. The germline V gene encodes CDR1 SEHNR and CDR2 FQNEAQ (reference sequence). CDR3 sequence reads: CASSRVGQGPPGDTQYF. Here the CDR3 DNA reads TGTGCCAGCAGCCGAGTTGGACAGGGCCCCCCGGGAGATACGCAGTATTTT. Looking up the rest from reference TRBV7-9 and TRBJ2-3 gives the full variable domain: DTGVSQNPRHKITKRGQNVTFRCDPISEHNRLYWYRQTLGQGPEFLTYFQNEAQLEKSRLLSDRFSAERPKGSFSTLEIQRTEQGDSAMYLCASSRVGQGPPGDTQYFGPGTRLTVL.

The J gene is TRBJ2-7, the V gene TRBV7-9, with D possibly matching TRBD1 (5 bases). Germline assignment: CDR1 SEHNR and CDR2 FQNEAQ (reference sequence). The V end was cut by 1 base, the J end by 5 bases, with 6 bases between. The CDR3 is 12 amino acids. In DNA form, the CDR3 reads TGTGCCAGCAGCTTAGACAGGAACGAGCAGTACTTC. Encoded protein: CASSLDRNEQYF.

V is TRBV7-9 and J is TRBJ1-1, with D unresolved. The CDR3 consists of 14 residues. The germline V and J ends were trimmed by 5 bases and 3 bases, with 13 bases remaining between them. Germline CDR1 reads SEHNR; CDR2 reads FQNEAQ (reference sequence). CDR3 sequence reads: CASSTTKGYTEAFF. DNA for the CDR3: TGTGCCAGCAGCACAACGAAGGGATACACTGAAGCTTTCTTT.

The chain carries TRBV29-1 and TRBJ1-4, with a weak D call TRBD1 (6 bases). The CDR3 spans 14 residues. V dropped 4 bases and J dropped 6 bases, with 15 bases sitting between them. CDR1 SQVTM and CDR2 ANQGSEA come from the germline V gene. CDR3 nucleotide sequence: TGCAGCGTTGCAGACACAGGGCTGGATGAAAAACTGTTTTTT. This translates into CSVADTGLDEKLFF.

The chain has TRBV29-1 and TRBJ2-7, with 7 bases identical to TRBD1. The CDR3 has 15 amino acids. Per germline, CDR1 SQVTM and CDR2 ANQGSEA. V shed 3 bases, J shed 2 bases, and the junction held 10 bases outside the gene matches. The CDR3 region has the DNA TGCAGCGTTGAGGACTCCCGGGACAGCACCTACGAGCAGTACTTC. Its translation is CSVEDSRDSTYEQYF.

This chain links TRBV5-6 with TRBJ2-5; TRBD2 agrees at 7 bases. The DNA end lines up better with TRBJ2-7; the J call may be wrong. The CDR3 is 16 amino acids. Germline lookup yields CDR1 SGHDT and CDR2 YYEEEE. The CDR3 reads CASSLGSGGGSYEQYF. DNA for the CDR3: TGTGCCAGCAGCTTGGGATCTGGCGGGGGCTCCTACGAGCAGTACTTC.

Remarks on this clone: Within the sample, other DNA sequences also encode this same CDR3. The chain links TRBV4-1 to TRBJ2-2, with D unclear. This CDR3 has 14 amino acids. The germline V gene has CDR1 MGHRA and CDR2 YSYEKL. Trimming stripped 0 bases from V and 3 bases from J, with 5 bases between. CDR3: CASSQDRYTGELFF. CDR3 nucleotide sequence: TGCGCCAGCAGCCAAGACAGATACACCGGGGAGCTGTTTTTT.

This chain links TRBV29-1 with TRBJ2-3, with 8 bases matching TRBD1. The CDR3 has 14 amino acids. Trimming cost V 1 base and J 4 bases; bases outside gene matches: 4. Germline V gene data show CDR1 as SQVTM and CDR2 as ANQGSEA. The CDR3 protein is CSVEGGTGSDTQYF. The CDR3 bases are TGCAGCGTTGAAGGGGGGACAGGCTCAGATACGCAGTATTTT.